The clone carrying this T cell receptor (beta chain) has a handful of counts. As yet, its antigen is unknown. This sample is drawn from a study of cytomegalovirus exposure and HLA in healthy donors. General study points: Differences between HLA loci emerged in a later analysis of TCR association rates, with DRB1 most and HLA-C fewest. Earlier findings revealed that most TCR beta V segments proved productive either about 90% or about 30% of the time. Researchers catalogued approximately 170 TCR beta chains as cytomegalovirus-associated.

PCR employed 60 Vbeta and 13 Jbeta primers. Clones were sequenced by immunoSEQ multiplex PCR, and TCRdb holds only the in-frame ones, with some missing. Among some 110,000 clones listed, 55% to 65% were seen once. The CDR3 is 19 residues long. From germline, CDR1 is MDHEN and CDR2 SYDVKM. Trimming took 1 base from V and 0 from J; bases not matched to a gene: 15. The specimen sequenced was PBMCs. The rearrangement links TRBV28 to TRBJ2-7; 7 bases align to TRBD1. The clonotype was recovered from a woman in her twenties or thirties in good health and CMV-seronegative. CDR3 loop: CASSLLGSGTELFSYEQYF. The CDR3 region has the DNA TGTGCCAGCAGTTTATTAGGCTCGGGGACAGAACTATTCTCCTACGAGCAGTACTTC.